The 23 T cell receptor beta chains below all came from one sample that was sequenced in a study of response to subunit inactivated influenza vaccine. TCRdb re-derived calls from the RT-PCR reads in MiXCR, one entry per CDR3 protein. The sample lists about 570,000 distinct CDR3 sequences, approximately 10% occurring once. The sample was also linked to a second study, of T cells expressing NK-cell markers. From that paper: 5'RACE template switching built TCR beta cDNA with unique molecular identifiers.

The sample was PBMCs from blood, taken on the day of vaccination. The receptors were gathered from a man aged 50-60 years who received an inactivated influenza vaccine.

This clonotype has a handful of counts. This chain joins TRBV6-5 and TRBJ2-5; D remains ambiguous. Germline V gene data show CDR1 as MNHEY and CDR2 as SVGAGI. CDR3 size: 13 residues. The V and J ends lost 2 bases and 4 bases respectively, with 8 bases between them. The chain's CDR3 is CASSYTLGETQYF. In DNA, the CDR3 is TGTGCCAGCAGTTACACATTGGGAGAGACCCAGTACTTC.

The chain joins TRBV29-1 to TRBJ1-4; no definite D call. V was pared by 8 bases and J by 8 bases, with 18 bases between. CDR1 is SQVTM, CDR2 ANQGSEA, per germline. The CDR3 is made up of 13 amino acids. In DNA, the CDR3 is TGCAGCATCCGGACCGGGAAGGAAGAAAAACTGTTTTTT. Translation: CSIRTGKEEKLFF.

This chain connects TRBV25-1 to TRBJ2-1; no clear D. Trimming took 6 bases from V and 5 from J, leaving 11 bases between them. Germline assignment: CDR1 MGHDK and CDR2 SYGVNS. This CDR3 spans 13 amino acids. CDR3 bases: TGTGCCAGCAGCCGCATCGGAGACAATGAGCAGTTCTTC. Protein product: CASSRIGDNEQFF.

The V and J genes are TRBV15 and TRBJ2-2, with TRBD1 matching over 9 bases. V dropped 5 bases and J dropped 9; count of bases not matched to a gene: 7. The CDR3 has 14 residues. Germline V gene data show CDR1 as LNHNV and CDR2 as YYDKDF (reference sequence). This chain's CDR3 is CATSPGTGYRELFF. The CDR3, as DNA: TGTGCCACCAGCCCCGGGACAGGGTATCGGGAGCTGTTTTTT.

This clonotype appeared a few times. The J gene is TRBJ2-2, the V gene TRBV10-3; TRBD1 is a possible D gene (5 bases). This CDR3 has 16 amino acids. The V and J ends lost 6 bases and 0 bases respectively, with 14 bases between them. Germline assignment: CDR1 ENHRY and CDR2 SYGVKD. This CDR3 reads CAIRTKPGTNTGELFF. The CDR3 nucleotides are TGTGCCATCAGAACTAAACCAGGGACGAACACCGGGGAGCTGTTTTTT.

This clonotype was recorded a few times. This sequence joins TRBV20-1 and TRBJ1-1, with TRBD1 matching over 11 bases. Trimming took 5 bases from V and 4 from J; bases not matched to a gene: 0. This CDR3 region has 12 residues. CDR1 DFQATT and CDR2 SNEGSKA come from the germline V gene (reference sequence). CDR3 in DNA: TGCAGTGCTGGACAGGGGGCCACTGAAGCTTTCTTT. Translation gives CSAGQGATEAFF.

This clonotype was observed a handful of times. The rearrangement links TRBV20-1 to TRBJ2-5; 7 nucleotides agree with TRBD1. V gave up 7 bases and J gave up 4 bases; unmatched junction bases: 6. Per the germline V gene, CDR1 is DFQATT and CDR2 is SNEGSKA (reference sequence). This CDR3 comprises 12 residues. The CDR3 reads CSGRQGGETQYF. CDR3 sequence (DNA): TGCAGTGGAAGACAGGGTGGAGAGACCCAGTACTTC.

This chain connects TRBV13 to TRBJ1-3, with D maybe TRBD1 (5 bases). This CDR3 spans 15 amino acids. V lost 6 bases to trimming and J lost 0 bases, with 12 bases between them. Germline V lookup: CDR1 PRHDT, CDR2 FYEKMQ (reference sequence). CDR3 residues: CASRPGPISGNTIYF. CDR3 DNA sequence: TGTGCCAGCAGGCCGGGACCCATCTCTGGAAACACCATATATTTT. Filled out from reference TRBV13 and TRBJ1-3, the complete variable domain reads AAGVIQSPRHLIKEKRETATLKCYPIPRHDTVYWYQQGPGQDPQFLISFYEKMQSDKGSIPDRFSAQQFSDYHSELNMSSLELGDSALYFCASRPGPISGNTIYFGEGSWLTVV.

This clonotype was counted many times. This chain uses TRBV6-2 or TRBV6-3 with TRBJ2-7, with 7 bases identical to TRBD2. Germline trimming cut 6 bases from V and 3 bases from J; bases unmatched to any gene: 14. CDR1 is MNHEY, CDR2 SVGEGT, per germline. This CDR3 is built from 16 residues. CDR3 loop: CASSQIVLQRDYEQYF. The CDR3, as DNA: TGTGCCAGCAGCCAAATCGTTCTCCAGCGGGACTACGAGCAGTACTTC.

This clonotype was seen a handful of times. The chain uses TRBV29-1 and TRBJ2-3; unclear D gene. This CDR3 region has 13 residues. V lost 4 bases, J lost 0 bases, and 8 bases lay in between. Germline lookup yields CDR1 SQVTM and CDR2 ANQGSEA. The CDR3 reads CSVVKYSTDTQYF. CDR3 in DNA: TGCAGCGTTGTCAAGTATAGCACAGATACGCAGTATTTT.

The V gene is TRBV12-3 or TRBV12-4, the J gene TRBJ1-2; no clear D gene. The CDR3 consists of 15 residues. With 4 bases removed from V and 4 bases from J, the gap between germline ends came to 16 bases. This CDR3 is CASSSSVTATYGYTF. The CDR3 DNA is TGTGCCAGCAGTTCCTCTGTTACGGCGACCTATGGCTACACCTTC.

This chain joins TRBV28 and TRBJ2-1, with D possibly matching TRBD2 (6 bases). This CDR3 has 16 residues. Germline CDR1 reads MDHEN; CDR2 reads SYDVKM. V lost 6 bases and J lost 2, with 17 bases in between. In nucleotides, the CDR3 is TGTGCCAGCAGCGGCGGAGGGTTATCCCCCTACAATGAGCAGTTCTTC. This encodes CASSGGGLSPYNEQFF.

The chain is built from TRBV6-1 and TRBJ1-5, with unresolved D. CDR3 size: 14 residues. From germline, CDR1 is MNHNS and CDR2 SASEGT. Trimming stripped 1 base from V and 1 base from J, with 5 bases between. In nucleotides, the CDR3 is TGTGCCAGCAGTGAAGTTAACAGCAATCAGCCCCAGCATTTT. Translated, it gives CASSEVNSNQPQHF.

The V gene is TRBV7-2, the J gene TRBJ2-2, with D possibly matching TRBD2 (6 bases). The germline V and J ends were trimmed by 2 bases and 4 bases, with 14 bases remaining between them. Germline V gene sequence: CDR1 SGHTA, CDR2 FQGNSA. This CDR3 is built from 16 residues. The CDR3 bases are TGTGCCAGCAGCTTACAACTAGCCGGGAGCACCGGGGAGCTGTTTTTT. Translation gives CASSLQLAGSTGELFF.

This clonotype occurred a few times. The chain links TRBV12-3 or TRBV12-4 to TRBJ1-2, with 7 bases aligning to TRBD1. With V trimmed by 6 bases and J by 7 bases, 8 bases remained unmatched. This CDR3 comprises 13 residues. CDR3 protein: CASSQTYRGGYTF. CDR3 DNA: TGTGCCAGCAGCCAAACTTACAGGGGTGGCTACACCTTC.

CDR3 region: CSARVGQYTEAFF. In DNA form, the CDR3 reads TGCAGTGCTAGAGTTGGCCAGTACACTGAAGCTTTCTTT. The chain couples TRBV20-1 to TRBJ1-1; D is undetermined. The germline gives CDR1 DFQATT, CDR2 SNEGSKA (reference sequence). Trimming stripped 1 base from V and 3 bases from J, with 9 bases between. The CDR3 runs to 13 residues.

This chain connects TRBV20-1 to TRBJ2-7; D not resolved. The CDR3 is 11 amino acids. V dropped 3 bases and J dropped 4 bases, with 7 bases sitting between them. CDR1 and CDR2 from the germline V gene are DFQATT and SNEGSKA (reference sequence). The CDR3 protein is CSARRSYEQYF. Written as DNA, the CDR3 is TGCAGTGCTAGGAGGAGTTACGAGCAGTACTTC.

This chain uses TRBV28 with TRBJ2-1; 14 bases map to TRBD2. The CDR3 is 13 residues long. J lost 12 bases, V lost 4 bases, and 2 bases had no gene match. Germline CDR1 reads MDHEN; CDR2 reads SYDVKM. CDR3 coding DNA: TGTGCCAGCAGTTACGGACTAGCGGGGGGGCAGTTCTTC. Encoded protein: CASSYGLAGGQFF. The full variable domain, its missing parts supplied by reference TRBV28 and TRBJ2-1, is DVKVTQSSRYLVKRTGEKVFLECVQDMDHENMFWYRQDPGLGLRLIYFSYDVKMKEKGDIPEGYSVSREKKERFSLILESASTNQTSMYLCASSYGLAGGQFFGPGTRLTVL.

A few counts support this clonotype. The chain has TRBV30 and TRBJ2-1; D gene uncertain. CDR3 length equals 14 residues. Deletions cut 3 bases from V and 0 bases from J, with 9 bases between. Germline lookup yields CDR1 GTSNPN and CDR2 SVGIG (reference sequence). DNA for the CDR3: TGTGCCTGGAGAGGCGACTCCTCCTACAATGAGCAGTTCTTC. Translated, it gives CAWRGDSSYNEQFF.

CDR3 bases: TGCGCCAGCAGCCAAGATACGGACAGGGAATTCTCCTACGAGCAGTACTTC. Protein product: CASSQDTDREFSYEQYF. This sequence joins TRBV4-3 and TRBJ2-7, with 8 bases identical to TRBD1. The V gene end was trimmed by 0 bases and the J gene end by 0 bases; junction bases not matched to a gene: 7. Germline CDR1 and CDR2: LGHNA and YSLEER. CDR3 length: 17 amino acids.

The rearrangement links TRBV5-1 to TRBJ2-3; weak D call: TRBD2 (6 bases). The germline CDR1 and CDR2 sequences are SGHRS and YFSETQ. CDR3 length equals 15 residues. V lost 8 bases and J 6 bases, leaving 22 bases between the germline ends. The CDR3 here is CASIYGTQLEDTQYF. CDR3 bases: TGCGCCAGTATCTACGGGACTCAACTGGAGGATACGCAGTATTTT.

At least ten counts were recorded for this clonotype. V and J are TRBV2 and TRBJ2-7, with 7 bases fitting TRBD1. CDR1 and CDR2 from the germline V gene are SNHLY and FYNNEI. Trimming removed 5 bases from V and 2 bases from J; junction bases left unmatched: 9. The CDR3 is made up of 15 amino acids. CDR3 DNA: TGTGCCAGCAGTTACCGACAGGGAAGGACCTACGAGCAGTACTTC. The encoded protein is CASSYRQGRTYEQYF.

The table lists this clonotype with a count of one. This chain joins TRBV7-9 and TRBJ2-3, with 7 bases identical to TRBD1. Per the germline V gene, CDR1 is SEHNR and CDR2 is FQNEAQ (reference sequence). The CDR3 is 15 residues long. V shed 4 bases and J 2 bases; nucleotides not matched to a gene: 6. The CDR3 here is CASSYRGQLTDTQYF. CDR3 nucleotides: TGTGCCAGCAGCTACAGGGGCCAACTCACAGATACGCAGTATTTT.